The entry that follows covers one T cell receptor (beta chain) sequence. This record belongs to a study of blood T cell repertoires in COVID-19. Study overall: Italy, Spain and the United States were the sources of the convalescent and acute COVID-19 samples. PBMCs, B-cell-depleted T cells, or T cells provided the cDNA or gDNA that made up the material.

In the original workflow: Nucleated cell counts were estimated from reference gene primer amplification. Method: immunoSEQ multiplex PCR; TCRdb's copy keeps in-frame clones and lacks some. V and J calls and clone size are as listed in that table; D and trimming were resolved from the DNA. The sample consists of some 26,000 clones, around 90% of them appearing once. The source material was peripheral blood. This clonotype was sampled from a human donor in a cohort sampled during active COVID-19.

CDR3 protein: CASSPERGLGGYTF. For the CDR3, the DNA is TGTGCCAGCTCACCAGAGAGAGGGCTAGGTGGCTACACCTTC. The chain links TRBV18 to TRBJ1-2, with D unclear. Per germline, CDR1 KGHSH and CDR2 LQKENI. The CDR3 is 14 residues long. V dropped 2 bases and J dropped 7 bases, with 14 bases sitting between them.